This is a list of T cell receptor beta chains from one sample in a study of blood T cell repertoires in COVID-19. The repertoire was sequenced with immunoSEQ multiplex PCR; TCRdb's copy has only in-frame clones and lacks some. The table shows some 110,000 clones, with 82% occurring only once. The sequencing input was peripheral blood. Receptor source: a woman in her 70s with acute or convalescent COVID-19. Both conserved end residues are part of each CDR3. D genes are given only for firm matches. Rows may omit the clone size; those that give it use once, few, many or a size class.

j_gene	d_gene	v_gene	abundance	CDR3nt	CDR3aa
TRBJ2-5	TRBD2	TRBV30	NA	TGTGCCTGGAGTGCCGGACTAGCAGGGGAGACCCAGTACTTC	CAWSAGLAGETQYF
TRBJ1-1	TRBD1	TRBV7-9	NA	TGTGCCAGCAGCCAGCCGGACAGGCAGAACACTGAAGCTTTCTTT	CASSQPDRQNTEAFF
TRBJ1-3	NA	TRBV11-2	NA	TGTGCCAGCAGTCCGGCGGGGGCTCCCCATTCAAACACCATATATTTT	CASSPAGAPHSNTIYF
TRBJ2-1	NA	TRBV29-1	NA	TGCAGCGTTTACCCCCAGGCTAGCGAGTCCTACAATGAGCAGTTCTTC	CSVYPQASESYNEQFF
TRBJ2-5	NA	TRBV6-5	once	TGTGCCAGCAACTTGAAGGGGGGGAGTAGTGAGACCCAGTACTTC	CASNLKGGSSETQYF
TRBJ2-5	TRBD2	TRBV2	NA	TGTGCCAGCAGTTTTGGACTAGCGGGGCCCGAGACCCAGTACTTC	CASSFGLAGPETQYF
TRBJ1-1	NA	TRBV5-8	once	TGTGCCAGCAGCTTTCCGAACAGCAACACTGAAGCTTTCTTT	CASSFPNSNTEAFF
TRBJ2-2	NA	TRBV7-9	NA	TGTGCCAGCAGCGTCGTAGCCGGGGAGCTGTTTTTT	CASSVVAGELFF
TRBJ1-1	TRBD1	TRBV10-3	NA	TGTGCCATCAATCCGGGACAGCAGAACACTGAAGCTTTCTTT	CAINPGQQNTEAFF
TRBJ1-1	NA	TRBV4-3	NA	TGCGCCAGCAGCCAAGGGCAGCGAGACACTGAAGCTTTCTTT	CASSQGQRDTEAFF
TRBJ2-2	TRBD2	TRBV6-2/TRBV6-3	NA	TGTGCCAGCAGTACGGGAGGCTACACCGGGGAGCTGTTTTTT	CASSTGGYTGELFF
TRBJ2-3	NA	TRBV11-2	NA	TGTGCCAGCAGCTTAGGGTACAGAACTAGCACAGATACGCAGTATTTT	CASSLGYRTSTDTQYF
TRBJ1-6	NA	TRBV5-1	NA	TGCGCCAGCAGCTTGGACACAGGGACATATAATTCACCCCTCCACTTT	CASSLDTGTYNSPLHF
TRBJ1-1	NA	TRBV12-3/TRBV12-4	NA	TGTGCCAGCAGCAATACAAGGAACACTGAAGCTTTCTTT	CASSNTRNTEAFF
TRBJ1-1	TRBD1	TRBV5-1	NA	TGCGCCAGCAGCCTCAGGGGGACTGAAGCTTTCTTT	CASSLRGTEAFF
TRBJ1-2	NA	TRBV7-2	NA	TGTGCCAGCAGCTTAGGTTGGGTACAGTCCCACAGCGGCTACACCTTC	CASSLGWVQSHSGYTF
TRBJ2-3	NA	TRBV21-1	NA	TGTGCCAGCAGCAAAACCTTAGCGGGGGGGCCCACAGATACGCAGTATTTT	CASSKTLAGGPTDTQYF
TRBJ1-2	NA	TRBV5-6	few	TGTGCCAGCAGCTTCGCCGGGGGCTACACCTTC	CASSFAGGYTF
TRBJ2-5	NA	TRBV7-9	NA	TGTGCCAGCAGCTTAGACAATATGCGGGGGACCCAGTACTTC	CASSLDNMRGTQYF
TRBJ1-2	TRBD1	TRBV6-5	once	TGTGCCAGCATCAAACAGGGGGGGTATGGCTACACCTTC	CASIKQGGYGYTF
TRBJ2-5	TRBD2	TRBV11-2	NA	TGTGCCAGCAGCTTACGAGCTTGGGCGGGGGGGCAAGAGACCCAGTACTTC	CASSLRAWAGGQETQYF
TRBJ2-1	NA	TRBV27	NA	TGTGCCAGCAGTTCCAGCGGTCTCCCCTACAATGAGCAGTTCTTC	CASSSSGLPYNEQFF
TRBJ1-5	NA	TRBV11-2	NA	TGTGCCAGCAGCTTAAATCCATTTAGCAATCAGCCCCAGCATTTT	CASSLNPFSNQPQHF